Included here is one TCR beta chain sequence, with context. This sample stems from a study of blood T cell repertoires in COVID-19. Across the whole study: In each case, the material was cDNA or gDNA derived from T cells, B-cell-depleted T cells, or PBMCs.

TCRdb keeps only in-frame clones here, not all; method: immunoSEQ multiplex PCR. The sample holds about 120,000 clones, roughly 80% seen once. With 4 bases clipped from V and 2 bases from J, the junction kept 17 bases outside the gene matches. The CDR3 sequence is 20 residues long. The V gene's germline CDR1 is LNHDA and CDR2 SQIVND (reference sequence). The V and J genes are TRBV19 and TRBJ2-6; 7 bases map to TRBD1. The sequence was obtained from a human donor in a cohort sampled during active COVID-19. Sequenced input: peripheral blood. The CDR3 DNA reads as TGTGCCAGTAGTACAGGACAGGCCAATAAAGGGTGGGCTGGGGCCAACGTCCTGACTTTC. It codes for CASSTGQANKGWAGANVLTF.